This TCR beta chain was obtained from a study of Ad26.COV2.S vaccination and SARS-CoV-2 variants. Germline V CDR1 and CDR2: MDHEN, SYDVKM. The V and J ends lost 9 bases and 3 bases respectively, with 12 bases between them. The CDR3 contains 12 residues. This sample's treatment: 15 to 20 received Ad26.COV2.S at low or high dose, single or two shots; roughly 5 received placebo; per-sample allocation not given. Specimen acquisition occurred on day 63 following the initial vaccine or placebo injection. Only in-frame clones appear in the TCRdb table, and some are missing; sequencing was by immunoSEQ multiplex PCR. The table records about 400,000 clones, less than 90% of them present only once.

V and J are TRBV28 and TRBJ2-7, with D maybe TRBD2 (5 bases). Sequenced material: peripheral blood, taken in a trial of Ad26.COV2.S vaccine versus placebo. The sequence came from a person between 18 and 65 years old who received the Ad26.COV2.S COVID-19 vaccine or a placebo. The CDR3 DNA reads as TGTGCCAGTTCCGAGGGTAACTACGAGCAGTACTTC. It specifies CASSEGNYEQYF.